This is a list of T cell receptor beta chains from one sample in a study of cytomegalovirus exposure and HLA in healthy donors. Only in-frame clones appear in the TCRdb table, and some are missing; sequencing was by immunoSEQ multiplex PCR. The sample includes 100,000 to 150,000 clones, roughly 93% of them seen just once. Sample: PBMCs. These receptors originate from a woman under 30 in good health and CMV-seronegative. Each CDR3 is given with its conserved first and last residue. The order of the fields is V gene, clone size, J gene, D gene, CDR3 DNA, CDR3 protein. The D gene is left open where the match is weak. Clone size is not always given. Where it is, it says once, few, many or a class for expanded clones.

>TRBV10-2|NA|TRBJ1-5|NA
TGCGCCAGCAGTCAGGGACTCAATCAGCCCCAGCATTTT
CASSQGLNQPQHF
>TRBV7-3|NA|TRBJ2-1|TRBD2
TGTGCCAGCAGCTCCAGCGGGGGGGCCTTCAATGAGCAGTTCTTC
CASSSSGGAFNEQFF
>TRBV4-1|NA|TRBJ2-3|TRBD2
TGCGCCAGCAGCCAAGCAACAGCGGGGGGGACAGATACGCAGTATTTT
CASSQATAGGTDTQYF
>TRBV5-1|NA|TRBJ2-2|TRBD2
TGCGCCAGCAGCTTGGAGGGACTAGCGGGAGTCCGACGATTAAACACCGGGGAGCTGTTTTTT
CASSLEGLAGVRRLNTGELFF
>TRBV15|NA|TRBJ2-3|TRBD2
TGTGCCACCAGCAGAGATTCCGGACTAGCGGGAGGGCCCTCGGATACGCAGTATTTT
CATSRDSGLAGGPSDTQYF
>TRBV27|NA|TRBJ2-1|TRBD2
TGTGCCAGCAGTTTGCTAGCGGGAGGTACGGCCTACAATGAGCAGTTCTTC
CASSLLAGGTAYNEQFF
>TRBV14|NA|TRBJ1-1|NA
TGTGCCAGCAGCCTCGGGGAGTCGGGCACTGAAGCTTTCTTT
CASSLGESGTEAFF
>TRBV10-1|once|TRBJ2-2|NA
TGCGCCAGCATCCTTAGCGACACGCCAGCGAACACCGGGGAGCTGTTTTTT
CASILSDTPANTGELFF
>TRBV2|NA|TRBJ1-2|NA
TGTGCCAGCACAGGACAGAACTATGGCTACACCTTC
CASTGQNYGYTF
>TRBV19|NA|TRBJ1-5|NA
TGTGCCAGTAGTATAGTGGCGGGGGGCTATCAGCCCCAGCATTTT
CASSIVAGGYQPQHF
>TRBV5-1|NA|TRBJ2-7|TRBD1
TGCGCCAGCAGCCGGGACAGCCCCTACGAGCAGTACTTC
CASSRDSPYEQYF
>TRBV7-8|NA|TRBJ2-7|TRBD1
TGTGCCAGCAGCCCCCGACAGGGGGGACCCTACGAGCAGTACTTC
CASSPRQGGPYEQYF
>TRBV27|NA|TRBJ1-1|TRBD1
TGTGCCAGCAGTTTACACGGGACAGGGAACTACACTGAAGCTTTCTTT
CASSLHGTGNYTEAFF
>TRBV10-3|NA|TRBJ1-6|NA
TGTGCCATCAGTGAGGGGAGTTCACCCCTCCACTTT
CAISEGSSPLHF
>TRBV6-1|NA|TRBJ1-5|TRBD1
TGTGCCAGCAGCGGACAGGGAAGACAGCCCCAGCATTTT
CASSGQGRQPQHF
>TRBV5-1|NA|TRBJ2-2|TRBD2
TGCGCCAGCAGCTTGGCCTTGGCGGGGGGGCCGCGGGAGCTGTTTTTT
CASSLALAGGPRELFF
>TRBV2|NA|TRBJ2-7|TRBD2
TGTGCCAGCGCCGGGACTAGGCCGGGCGAGCAGTACTTC
CASAGTRPGEQYF
>TRBV28|NA|TRBJ2-7|TRBD2
TGTGCCAGCAGTTTCTGGACTAGCGGGAGTGGCGAGCAGTACTTC
CASSFWTSGSGEQYF
>TRBV7-8|NA|TRBJ1-5|NA
TGTGCCAGCAGCTCGTTAGGGGTTCAGCCCCAGCATTTT
CASSSLGVQPQHF
>TRBV28|NA|TRBJ1-3|NA
TGTGCCAGCAGTTTATCCGGGGGGCAGTTCTCTGGAAACACCATATATTTT
CASSLSGGQFSGNTIYF
>TRBV5-4|NA|TRBJ2-1|TRBD1
TGTGCCAGCAGCTTGGCCAGTCAGGGGGTGTATGAGCAGTTCTTC
CASSLASQGVYEQFF
>TRBV5-1|NA|TRBJ2-2|TRBD1
TGCGCCAGCAGCGCGCGACAGGGATCCCCGAACACCGGGGAGCTGTTTTTT
CASSARQGSPNTGELFF
>TRBV5-1|NA|TRBJ2-3|NA
TGCGCCAGCAGCTTGGCGGGAACAGATACGCAGTATTTT
CASSLAGTDTQYF
>TRBV11-2|NA|TRBJ1-2|NA
TGTGCCAGCAGGAGACAGCCAACTGGATATGGCTACACCTTC
CASRRQPTGYGYTF
>TRBV27|NA|TRBJ2-1|NA
TGTGCCAGCAGTTCGGAGGGCCCCTACAATGAGCAGTTCTTC
CASSSEGPYNEQFF
>TRBV7-3|once|TRBJ2-5|NA
TGTGCCAGCAGCTTAAGGGTTCAGGTTCTAGAGACCCAGTACTTC
CASSLRVQVLETQYF
>TRBV6-4|many|TRBJ2-1|TRBD2
TGTGCCAGCAGTGACTCGACTAGCGGGAGCAATGAGCAGTTCTTC
CASSDSTSGSNEQFF
>TRBV28|NA|TRBJ1-2|NA
TGTGCCAGCAAGGCGCGCCAGGACTATGGCTACACCTTC
CASKARQDYGYTF
>TRBV5-4|NA|TRBJ1-3|NA
TGTGCCAGCAGCTCCCAAGGACTGGCTTCTGGAAACACCATATATTTT
CASSSQGLASGNTIYF